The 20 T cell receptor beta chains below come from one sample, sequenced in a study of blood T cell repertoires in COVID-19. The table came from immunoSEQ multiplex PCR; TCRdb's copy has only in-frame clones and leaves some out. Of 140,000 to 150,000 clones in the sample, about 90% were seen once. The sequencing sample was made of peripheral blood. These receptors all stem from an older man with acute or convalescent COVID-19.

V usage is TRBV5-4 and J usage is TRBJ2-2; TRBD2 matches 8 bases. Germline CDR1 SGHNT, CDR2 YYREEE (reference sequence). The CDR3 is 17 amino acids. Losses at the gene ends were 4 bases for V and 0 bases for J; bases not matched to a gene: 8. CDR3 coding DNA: TGTGCCAGCAGCCCCAGGCGGGGGGCCCCGAACACCGGGGAGCTGTTTTTT. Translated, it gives CASSPRRGAPNTGELFF.

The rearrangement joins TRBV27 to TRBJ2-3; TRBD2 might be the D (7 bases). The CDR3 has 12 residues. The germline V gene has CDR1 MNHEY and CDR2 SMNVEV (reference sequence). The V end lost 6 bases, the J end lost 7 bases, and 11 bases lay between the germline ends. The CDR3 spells CASSRGANTQYF. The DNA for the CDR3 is TGTGCCAGCAGCCGGGGGGCAAATACGCAGTATTTT.

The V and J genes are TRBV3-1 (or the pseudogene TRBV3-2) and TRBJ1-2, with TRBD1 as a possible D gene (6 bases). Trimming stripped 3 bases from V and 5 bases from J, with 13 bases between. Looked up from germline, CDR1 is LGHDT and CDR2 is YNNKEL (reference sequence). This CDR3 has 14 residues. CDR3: CASSQEQGIYGYTF. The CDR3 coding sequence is TGTGCCAGCAGCCAGGAACAGGGAATTTATGGCTACACCTTC.

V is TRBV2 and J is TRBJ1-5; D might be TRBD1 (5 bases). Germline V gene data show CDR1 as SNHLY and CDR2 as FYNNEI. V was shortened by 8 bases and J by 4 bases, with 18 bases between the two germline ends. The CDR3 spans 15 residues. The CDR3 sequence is CASGDSQGLNQPQHF. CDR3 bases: TGTGCCAGCGGGGACTCCCAGGGCCTGAATCAGCCCCAGCATTTT.

CDR3 residues: CAISEGGPWDTQYF. CDR3 DNA: TGTGCCATCAGTGAGGGGGGCCCCTGGGATACGCAGTATTTT. The chain has TRBV10-3 and TRBJ2-3; D perhaps matches TRBD1 (6 bases). Germline CDR1 is ENHRY and CDR2 is SYGVKD. Trimming took off 2 bases at V and 6 bases at J, with 12 bases between the two ends. There are 14 residues in the CDR3.

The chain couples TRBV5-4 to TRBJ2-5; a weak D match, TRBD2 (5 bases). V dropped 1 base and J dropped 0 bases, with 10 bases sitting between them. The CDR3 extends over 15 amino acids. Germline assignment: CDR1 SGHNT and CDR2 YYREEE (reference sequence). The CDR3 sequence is CASSLRSGYQETQYF. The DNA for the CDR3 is TGTGCCAGCAGCTTGCGTTCGGGGTACCAAGAGACCCAGTACTTC.

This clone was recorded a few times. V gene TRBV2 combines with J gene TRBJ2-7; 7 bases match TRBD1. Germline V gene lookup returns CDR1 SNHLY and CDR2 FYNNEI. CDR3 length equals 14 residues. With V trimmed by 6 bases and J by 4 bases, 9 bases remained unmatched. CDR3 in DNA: TGTGCCAGCAGGATGACAGGGAGAATTTACGAGCAGTACTTC. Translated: CASRMTGRIYEQYF.

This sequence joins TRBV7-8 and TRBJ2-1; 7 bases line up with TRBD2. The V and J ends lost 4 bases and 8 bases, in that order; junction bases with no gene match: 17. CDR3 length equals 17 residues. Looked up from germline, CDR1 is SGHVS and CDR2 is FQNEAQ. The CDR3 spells CASSSHGAGEWRDEQFF. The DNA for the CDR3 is TGTGCCAGCAGCTCCCATGGGGCGGGAGAGTGGAGGGATGAGCAGTTCTTC. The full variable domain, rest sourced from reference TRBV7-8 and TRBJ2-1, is GAGVSQSPRYKVAKRGQDVALRCDPISGHVSLFWYQQALGQGPEFLTYFQNEAQLDKSGLPSDRFFAERPEGSVSTLKIQRTQQEDSAVYLCASSSHGAGEWRDEQFFGPGTRLTVL.

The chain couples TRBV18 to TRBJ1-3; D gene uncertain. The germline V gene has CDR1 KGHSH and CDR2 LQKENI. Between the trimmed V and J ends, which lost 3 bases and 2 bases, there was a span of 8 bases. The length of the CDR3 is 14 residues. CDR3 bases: TGTGCCAGCTCACCCGAGCCGGCTGGAAACACCATATATTTT. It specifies CASSPEPAGNTIYF.

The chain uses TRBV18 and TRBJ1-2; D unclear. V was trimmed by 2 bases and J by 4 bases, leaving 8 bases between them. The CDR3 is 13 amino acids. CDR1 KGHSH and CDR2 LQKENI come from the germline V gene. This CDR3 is CASSPGQVYGYTF. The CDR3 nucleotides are TGTGCCAGCTCACCAGGCCAAGTCTATGGCTACACCTTC.

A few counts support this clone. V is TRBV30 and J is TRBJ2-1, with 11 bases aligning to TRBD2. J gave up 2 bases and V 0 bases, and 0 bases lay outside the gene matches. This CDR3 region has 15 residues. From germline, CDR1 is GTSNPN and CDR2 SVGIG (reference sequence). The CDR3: CAWSVLAGAYNEQFF. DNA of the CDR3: TGTGCCTGGAGTGTACTAGCGGGAGCCTACAATGAGCAGTTCTTC.

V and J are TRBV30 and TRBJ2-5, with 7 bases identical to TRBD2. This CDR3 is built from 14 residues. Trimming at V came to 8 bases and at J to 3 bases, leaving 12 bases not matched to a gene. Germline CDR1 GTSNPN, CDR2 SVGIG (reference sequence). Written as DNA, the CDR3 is TGTGCCCGTTCACGTGGACTAGGGGAAGAGACCCAGTACTTC. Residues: CARSRGLGEETQYF. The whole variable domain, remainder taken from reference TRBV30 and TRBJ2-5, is SQTIHQWPATLVQPVGSPLSLECTVEGTSNPNLYWYRQAAGRGLQLLFYSVGIGQISSEVPQNLSASRPQDRQFILSSKKLLLSDSGFYLCARSRGLGEETQYFGPGTRLLVL.

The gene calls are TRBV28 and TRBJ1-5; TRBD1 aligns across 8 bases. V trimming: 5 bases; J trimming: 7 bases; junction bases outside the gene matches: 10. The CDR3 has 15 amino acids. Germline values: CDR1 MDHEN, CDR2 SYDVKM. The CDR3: CASSLGQGGVQPQHF. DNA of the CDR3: TGTGCCAGCAGTCTCGGACAGGGAGGTGTACAGCCCCAGCATTTT. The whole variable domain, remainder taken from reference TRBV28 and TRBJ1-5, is DVKVTQSSRYLVKRTGEKVFLECVQDMDHENMFWYRQDPGLGLRLIYFSYDVKMKEKGDIPEGYSVSREKKERFSLILESASTNQTSMYLCASSLGQGGVQPQHFGDGTRLSIL.

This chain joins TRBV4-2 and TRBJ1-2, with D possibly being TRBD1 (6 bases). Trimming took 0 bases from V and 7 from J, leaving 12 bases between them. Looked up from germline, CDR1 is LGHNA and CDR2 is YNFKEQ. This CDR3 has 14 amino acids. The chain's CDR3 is CASSQESGVGGYTF. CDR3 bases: TGTGCCAGCAGCCAAGAATCAGGGGTTGGTGGCTACACCTTC.

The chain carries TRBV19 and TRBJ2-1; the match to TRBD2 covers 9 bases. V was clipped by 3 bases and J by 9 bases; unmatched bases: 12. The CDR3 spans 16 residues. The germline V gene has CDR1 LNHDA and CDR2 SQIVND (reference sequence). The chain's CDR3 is CASSILPSGVGGEQFF. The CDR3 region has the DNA TGTGCCAGTAGTATTCTTCCTAGCGGGGTTGGTGGTGAGCAGTTCTTC.

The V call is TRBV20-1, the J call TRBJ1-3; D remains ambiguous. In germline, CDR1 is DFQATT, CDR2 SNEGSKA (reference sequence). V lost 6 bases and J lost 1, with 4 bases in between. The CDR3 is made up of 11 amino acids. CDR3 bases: TGCAGTGCCGCGTCTGGAAACACCATATATTTT. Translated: CSAASGNTIYF.

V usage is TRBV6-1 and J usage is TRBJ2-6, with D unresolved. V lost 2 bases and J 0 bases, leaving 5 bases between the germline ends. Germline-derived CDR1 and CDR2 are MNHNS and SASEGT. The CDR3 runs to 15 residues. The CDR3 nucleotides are TGTGCCAGCAGTGAATCGTCCTCTGGGGCCAACGTCCTGACTTTC. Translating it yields CASSESSSGANVLTF.

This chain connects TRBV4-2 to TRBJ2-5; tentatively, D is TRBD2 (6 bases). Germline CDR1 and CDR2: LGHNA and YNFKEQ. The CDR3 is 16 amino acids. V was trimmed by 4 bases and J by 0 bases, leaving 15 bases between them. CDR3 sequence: CASSRETGLNQETQYF. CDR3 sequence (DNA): TGTGCCAGCAGCCGTGAAACCGGACTAAACCAAGAGACCCAGTACTTC.

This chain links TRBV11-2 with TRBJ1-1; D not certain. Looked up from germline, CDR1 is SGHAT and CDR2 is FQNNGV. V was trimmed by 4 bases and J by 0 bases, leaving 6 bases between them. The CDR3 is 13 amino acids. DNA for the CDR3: TGTGCCAGCAGCTCTACGGTGAACACTGAAGCTTTCTTT. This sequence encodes CASSSTVNTEAFF.

DNA of the CDR3: TGTGCCTGGAGTAAGACAGACAATCAGCCCCAGCATTTT. Encoded protein: CAWSKTDNQPQHF. The chain recombines TRBV30 with TRBJ1-5, with TRBD1 as a possible D gene (5 bases). CDR1 is GTSNPN, CDR2 SVGIG, per germline (reference sequence). The V end was cut by 2 bases, the J end by 3 bases, with 8 bases between. CDR3 length: 13 amino acids. Complete variable domain (other parts from reference TRBV30 and TRBJ1-5): SQTIHQWPATLVQPVGSPLSLECTVEGTSNPNLYWYRQAAGRGLQLLFYSVGIGQISSEVPQNLSASRPQDRQFILSSKKLLLSDSGFYLCAWSKTDNQPQHFGDGTRLSIL.